The 18 T cell receptor beta chains below were found in one sample sequenced in a study of vaccination effects on CD4 cells after COVID-19. Generated by immunoSEQ multiplex PCR, the TCRdb table keeps only in-frame clones and is missing some. The profile shows approximately 28,000 clones, roughly 70% of them singletons. Their antigens are not known. Antigen-specific CD4+ T cell clonotypes were called by their expansion after viral peptide-pool culture in ViraFEST. Having been cultured for less than 12 days, the cells underwent CD4+ T cell isolation. Neither prior SARS-CoV-2 infection nor positive nucleocapsid antibodies were present in the vaccine recipients. This material consisted of CD4+ T cells from PBMCs cultured with HCoV-NL63 spike peptides, taken before COVID-19 vaccination. The receptor source for this set is a human donor who received a COVID-19 vaccine.

This chain uses TRBV5-4 with TRBJ1-2; possibly TRBD1 for D (5 bases). Germline CDR1 reads SGHNT; CDR2 reads YYREEE (reference sequence). V was shortened by 0 bases and J by 4 bases, with 10 bases between the two germline ends. The CDR3 covers 14 residues. For the CDR3, the DNA is TGTGCCAGCAGCTTGGTAGGGGATATCTATGGCTACACCTTC. This translates into CASSLVGDIYGYTF.

The chain has TRBV25-1 and TRBJ1-2; no reliable D call. Germline loops: CDR1 MGHDK, CDR2 SYGVNS. The CDR3 extends over 13 amino acids. Trimming took off 3 bases at V and 8 bases at J, with 13 bases between the two ends. The CDR3 here is CASSESAGIGYTF. The DNA of the CDR3 is TGTGCCAGCAGTGAGTCGGCGGGTATCGGCTACACCTTC.

The rearrangement uses TRBV28 and TRBJ1-5, with unresolved D. CDR3 length: 12 residues. V lost 3 bases, J lost 5 bases, and 5 bases lay in between. Germline assignment: CDR1 MDHEN and CDR2 SYDVKM. The CDR3 is CASSLADQPQHF. Here the CDR3 DNA reads TGTGCCAGCAGTTTGGCAGATCAGCCCCAGCATTTT. Full variable domain (remainder filled in from reference TRBV28 and TRBJ1-5): DVKVTQSSRYLVKRTGEKVFLECVQDMDHENMFWYRQDPGLGLRLIYFSYDVKMKEKGDIPEGYSVSREKKERFSLILESASTNQTSMYLCASSLADQPQHFGDGTRLSIL.

J is TRBJ2-3 and V is TRBV7-2; 7 positions match TRBD2. This CDR3 contains 16 residues. Losses at the gene ends were 8 bases for V and 2 bases for J; bases not matched to a gene: 13. In germline, CDR1 is SGHTA, CDR2 FQGNSA. The CDR3 reads CASGLFTGGATDTQYF. DNA of the CDR3: TGTGCCAGCGGGTTATTCACGGGGGGAGCCACAGATACGCAGTATTTT.

J is TRBJ2-1 and V is TRBV27; 10 bases align to TRBD1. V gave up 2 bases and J gave up 5 bases; unmatched junction bases: 6. CDR1 MNHEY and CDR2 SMNVEV come from the germline V gene (reference sequence). The CDR3 has 16 amino acids. Here the CDR3 DNA reads TGTGCCAGCAGTTTACGGGGACAGGGGACCCACAATGAGCAGTTCTTC. This sequence encodes CASSLRGQGTHNEQFF.

The chain has TRBV10-3 and TRBJ1-2; TRBD1 agrees at 8 bases. This CDR3 contains 13 residues. Germline CDR1 and CDR2: ENHRY and SYGVKD. V gave up 11 bases and J gave up 8 bases; unmatched junction bases: 13. CDR3 sequence reads: CAHKPLQGEGYTF. CDR3 nucleotides: TGTGCCCACAAGCCCCTACAGGGGGAAGGCTACACCTTC.

This clone showed up just a few times. V is TRBV3-1 (or the pseudogene TRBV3-2) and J is TRBJ2-1, with 8 nucleotides matching TRBD1. There are 15 residues in the CDR3. J gave up 2 bases and V 4 bases, and 4 bases lay outside the gene matches. Germline CDR1 LGHDT, CDR2 YNNKEL (reference sequence). The DNA of the CDR3 is TGTGCCAGCAGCCGGGGACAGGTCACCTACAATGAGCAGTTCTTC. Translated: CASSRGQVTYNEQFF.

This chain joins TRBV7-2 and TRBJ2-5; TRBD2 might be the D (6 bases). Germline CDR1 is SGHTA and CDR2 is FQGNSA. This CDR3 is 14 amino acids long. Trimming cost V 3 bases and J 3 bases, with 11 bases left between them. CDR3 in amino acids: CASSLGLQKETQYF. The CDR3 nucleotides are TGTGCCAGCAGCTTGGGACTGCAGAAAGAGACCCAGTACTTC.

The chain has TRBV5-5 and TRBJ2-1; the match to TRBD2 covers 8 bases. The ends lost 1 base at V and 10 bases at J; junction bases unmatched: 16. There are 17 residues in the CDR3. In germline, CDR1 is SGHKS, CDR2 YYEKEE (reference sequence). CDR3 bases: TGTGCCAGCAGCTTGCGTAATCATGCGGGAGGTTCCCCCGAGCAGTTCTTC. Residues: CASSLRNHAGGSPEQFF.

V usage is TRBV6-5 and J usage is TRBJ2-3, with a tentative D call TRBD2 (5 bases). V was clipped by 6 bases and J by 5 bases, with 6 bases between them. There are 11 residues in the CDR3. Germline CDR1 is MNHEY and CDR2 is SVGAGI. CDR3 DNA sequence: TGTGCCAGCAGGAGGGAAGATACGCAGTATTTT. Its translation is CASRREDTQYF.

The CDR3 DNA reads TGTGCCAGCAGCTTAGCCCAGGGCGGGTCCCTCTACGAGCAGTACTTC. The encoded protein is CASSLAQGGSLYEQYF. The V and J genes are TRBV7-9 and TRBJ2-7, with D perhaps matching TRBD1 or TRBD2 (5 bases each). Germline lookup yields CDR1 SEHNR and CDR2 FQNEAQ (reference sequence). The CDR3 is 16 amino acids. V was shortened by 0 bases and J by 3 bases, with 15 bases between the two germline ends.

The rearrangement links TRBV19 to TRBJ2-2, with a tentative D call TRBD2 (5 bases). Germline lookup yields CDR1 LNHDA and CDR2 SQIVND (reference sequence). This CDR3 spans 12 amino acids. The CDR3 sequence: CLSRENTGELFF. The CDR3 region has the DNA TGTTTATCTCGGGAGAACACCGGGGAGCTGTTTTTT.

In regard to this clone: Germline is not matched at one junction end, which may reflect a read error. The chain has TRBV10-3 and TRBJ1-1, with TRBD1 identical over 8 bases. CDR3 size: 18 residues. The germline CDR1 and CDR2 sequences are ENHRY and SYGVKD. DNA of the CDR3: TGTGTCATCAGTGAGTCGTGGACAGGGTGGGGTGAAGGCACTGAAGCTTTCTTT. Translated, it gives CVISESWTGWGEGTEAFF.

The rearrangement joins TRBV12-3 or TRBV12-4 to TRBJ2-1; D is ambiguous. The CDR3 covers 11 residues. With 5 bases removed from V and 5 bases from J, the gap between germline ends came to 4 bases. The CDR3, as DNA: TGTGCCAGCAGTATGAACAATGAGCAGTTCTTC. This translates into CASSMNNEQFF.

There are a few counts of this clone. The chain is built from TRBV6-1 and TRBJ1-5; D gene unclear. Deletions cut 3 bases from V and 4 bases from J, with 7 bases between. CDR1 is MNHNS and CDR2 is SASEGT in the germline V gene. The CDR3 runs to 13 residues. This CDR3 reads CASSERENQPQHF. Written as DNA, the CDR3 is TGTGCCAGCAGTGAGAGGGAAAATCAGCCCCAGCATTTT.

The chain couples TRBV28 to TRBJ1-6; 10 bases are shared with TRBD1. V was clipped by 6 bases and J by 11 bases; unmatched bases: 10. The CDR3 is 15 amino acids. The germline gives CDR1 MDHEN, CDR2 SYDVKM. The CDR3 sequence is CASSKTGGRGTPLHF. The CDR3 DNA follows: TGTGCCAGCAGCAAGACAGGGGGCAGAGGCACACCCCTCCACTTT.

The chain carries TRBV3-1 (or the pseudogene TRBV3-2) and TRBJ2-7; no clear D. The germline CDR1 and CDR2 sequences are LGHDT and YNNKEL (reference sequence). The CDR3 runs to 11 residues. Deletions cut 1 base from V and 4 bases from J, with 2 bases between. The CDR3 region is CASSQGYEQYF. The CDR3 DNA reads TGTGCCAGCAGCCAAGGATACGAGCAGTACTTC.

This clone showed up just a few times. V gene TRBV7-2 combines with J gene TRBJ1-3; D gene uncertain. The CDR3 consists of 15 residues. CDR1 is SGHTA and CDR2 is FQGNSA in the germline V gene. The V gene lost 1 base and the J gene lost 0 bases, with 7 bases spanning the gap. The CDR3 loop reads CASSLESRSGNTIYF. CDR3 nucleotide sequence: TGTGCCAGCAGCTTAGAGTCCCGCTCTGGAAACACCATATATTTT.